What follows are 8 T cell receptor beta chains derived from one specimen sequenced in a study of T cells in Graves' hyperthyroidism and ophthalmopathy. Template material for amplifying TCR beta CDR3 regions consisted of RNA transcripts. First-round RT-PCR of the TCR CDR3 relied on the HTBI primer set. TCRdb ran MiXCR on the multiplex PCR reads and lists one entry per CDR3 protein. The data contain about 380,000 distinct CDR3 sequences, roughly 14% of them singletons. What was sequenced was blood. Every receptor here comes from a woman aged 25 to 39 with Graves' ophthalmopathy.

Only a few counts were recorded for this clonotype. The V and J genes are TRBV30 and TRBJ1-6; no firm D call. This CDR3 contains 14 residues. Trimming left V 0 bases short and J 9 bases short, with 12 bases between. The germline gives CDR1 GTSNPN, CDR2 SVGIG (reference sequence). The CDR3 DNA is TGTGCCTGGAGTGTAGGGCAGTCCGGTTCACCCCTCCACTTT. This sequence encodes CAWSVGQSGSPLHF.

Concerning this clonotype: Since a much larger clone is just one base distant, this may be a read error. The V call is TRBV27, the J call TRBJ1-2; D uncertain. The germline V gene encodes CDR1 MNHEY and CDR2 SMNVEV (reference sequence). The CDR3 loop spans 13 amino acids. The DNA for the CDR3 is TGTGTCAGCAGCACGACGGCTACCTATGGCTACACCTTC. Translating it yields CVSSTTATYGYTF.

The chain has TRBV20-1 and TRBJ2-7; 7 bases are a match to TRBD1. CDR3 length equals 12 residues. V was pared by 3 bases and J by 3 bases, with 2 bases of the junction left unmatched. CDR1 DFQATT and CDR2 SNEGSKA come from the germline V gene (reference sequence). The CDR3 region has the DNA TGCAGTGCTAGGACAGGGATCTACGAGCAGTACTTC. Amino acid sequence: CSARTGIYEQYF.

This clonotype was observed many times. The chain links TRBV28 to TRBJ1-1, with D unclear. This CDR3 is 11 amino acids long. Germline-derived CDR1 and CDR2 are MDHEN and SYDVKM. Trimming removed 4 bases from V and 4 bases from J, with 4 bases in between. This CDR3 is CASSWATEAFF. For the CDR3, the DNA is TGTGCCAGCAGTTGGGCCACTGAAGCTTTCTTT.

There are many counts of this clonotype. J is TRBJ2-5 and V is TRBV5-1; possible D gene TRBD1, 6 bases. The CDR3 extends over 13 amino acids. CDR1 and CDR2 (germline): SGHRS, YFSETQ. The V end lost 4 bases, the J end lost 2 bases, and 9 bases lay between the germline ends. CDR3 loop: CASSTTGQETQYF. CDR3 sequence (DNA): TGCGCCAGCAGCACGACAGGTCAAGAGACCCAGTACTTC. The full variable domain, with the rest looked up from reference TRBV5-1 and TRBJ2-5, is KAGVTQTPRYLIKTRGQQVTLSCSPISGHRSVSWYQQTPGQGLQFLFEYFSETQRNKGNFPGRFSGRQFSNSRSEMNVSTLELGDSALYLCASSTTGQETQYFGPGTRLLVL.

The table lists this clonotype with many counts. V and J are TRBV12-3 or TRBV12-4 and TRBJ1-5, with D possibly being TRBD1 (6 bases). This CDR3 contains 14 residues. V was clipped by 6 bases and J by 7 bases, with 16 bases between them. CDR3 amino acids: CASSLGGRGQPQHF. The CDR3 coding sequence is TGTGCCAGCAGCCTGGGGGGGCGAGGACAGCCCCAGCATTTT.

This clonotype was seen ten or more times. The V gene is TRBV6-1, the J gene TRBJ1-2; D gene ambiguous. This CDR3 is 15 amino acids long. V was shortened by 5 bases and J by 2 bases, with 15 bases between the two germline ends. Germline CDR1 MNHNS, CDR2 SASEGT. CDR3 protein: CASSSLGKKNYGYTF. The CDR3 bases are TGTGCCAGCAGTTCCCTCGGGAAAAAAAACTATGGCTACACCTTC.

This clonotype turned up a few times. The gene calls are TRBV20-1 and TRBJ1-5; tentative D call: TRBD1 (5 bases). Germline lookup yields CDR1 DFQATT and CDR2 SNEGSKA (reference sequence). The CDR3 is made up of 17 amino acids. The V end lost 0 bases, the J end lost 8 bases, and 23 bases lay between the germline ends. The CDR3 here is CSARDVFRGTMDEPQHF. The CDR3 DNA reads TGCAGTGCTAGAGACGTGTTCCGGGGGACCATGGACGAGCCCCAGCATTTT.